The 11 T cell receptor beta chains given below trace back to one sample, sequenced in a study of blood T cell repertoires in COVID-19. Sequencing was performed with immunoSEQ multiplex PCR; in TCRdb, only in-frame clones are kept and a portion is missing. In the table there are around 93,000 clones, about 86% of which are singletons. Sequences were obtained from peripheral blood. These receptors came from a man aged 55 to 70 with acute or convalescent COVID-19.

The V gene is TRBV7-9, the J gene TRBJ1-2, with 11 bases that match TRBD1. Germline V gene data show CDR1 as SEHNR and CDR2 as FQNEAQ (reference sequence). This CDR3 contains 15 residues. Germline trimming cut 5 bases from V and 8 bases from J; bases unmatched to any gene: 10. CDR3 nucleotides: TGTGCCAGCAGCGGAAGGAGGACAGGGGGCTGGGGCTACACCTTC. Translated, it gives CASSGRRTGGWGYTF.

This clone was observed once. This chain uses TRBV7-9 with TRBJ2-7; D ambiguous. Germline V gene data show CDR1 as SEHNR and CDR2 as FQNEAQ (reference sequence). The V gene lost 5 bases and the J gene lost 1 base, with 15 bases spanning the gap. The CDR3 is 15 amino acids. This CDR3 reads CASSRDGGVSYEQYF. The CDR3 DNA sequence: TGTGCCAGCAGCCGAGACGGCGGCGTTTCCTACGAGCAGTACTTC.

V usage is TRBV10-3 and J usage is TRBJ1-1, with TRBD1 identical over 8 bases. Germline V CDR1 and CDR2: ENHRY, SYGVKD. Trimming at V came to 5 bases and at J to 5 bases, leaving 7 bases not matched to a gene. The CDR3 spans 14 residues. CDR3 bases: TGTGCCATCAGTCCCGCAGGGGGCGCGACTGAAGCTTTCTTT. This translates into CAISPAGGATEAFF.

This clone was seen once. The chain links TRBV9 to TRBJ2-1; 9 nucleotides agree with TRBD2. Germline V CDR1 and CDR2: SGDLS, YYNGEE. V lost 0 bases and J lost 4; bases outside the gene matches: 2. This CDR3 spans 15 amino acids. CDR3 coding DNA: TGTGCCAGCAGCGTAGTTAGCGGGGGTTACAATGAGCAGTTCTTC. Translation gives CASSVVSGGYNEQFF.

This clone was recorded only once. This chain links TRBV30 with TRBJ2-2, with 7 nucleotides matching TRBD2. CDR1 GTSNPN and CDR2 SVGIG come from the germline V gene (reference sequence). The V segment lost 2 bases and the J segment 1 base; nucleotides outside the gene matches: 1. The CDR3 is 14 amino acids. The CDR3 loop is CAWSSGENTGELFF. The CDR3 DNA sequence: TGTGCCTGGAGTAGCGGGGAGAACACCGGGGAGCTGTTTTTT.

This chain connects TRBV11-2 to TRBJ1-2; D is uncertain. The CDR3 is made up of 12 amino acids. CDR1 and CDR2 from the germline V gene are SGHAT and FQNNGV. Trimming shortened V by 1 base and J by 8 bases, and 8 bases separated the two germline ends. This CDR3 is CASSLAPLGYTF. Written as DNA, the CDR3 is TGTGCCAGCAGCTTAGCCCCTCTGGGCTACACCTTC.

The chain carries TRBV4-2 and TRBJ1-1; D possibly corresponds to TRBD1 (6 bases). CDR1 is LGHNA and CDR2 is YNFKEQ in the germline V gene. The CDR3 is 15 amino acids. V lost 2 bases and J 1 base, leaving 11 bases between the germline ends. The chain's CDR3 is CASSQNPRGNTEAFF. CDR3 nucleotides: TGTGCCAGCAGCCAAAACCCCAGGGGGAACACTGAAGCTTTCTTT.

This clone is a singleton in its sample. This chain uses TRBV30 with TRBJ2-1; TRBD2 matches at 13 bases. The junction had 3 bases not matched to a gene; V was cut back by 1 base and J by 9 bases. CDR1 and CDR2 from the germline V gene are GTSNPN and SVGIG (reference sequence). The CDR3 is 14 residues long. The CDR3 nucleotides are TGTGCCTGGAGTGGACTAGCGGGAGGAAGTGAGCAGTTCTTC. This translates into CAWSGLAGGSEQFF.

The chain recombines TRBV18 with TRBJ2-4, with 8 bases matching TRBD2. The CDR3 has 22 amino acids. V shed 0 bases, J shed 0 bases, and the junction held 19 bases outside the gene matches. In germline, CDR1 is KGHSH, CDR2 LQKENI. In DNA, the CDR3 is TGTGCCAGCTCACCACCGCGGCTAGCGGGCGAGTCCCCACTCCTAGCCAAAAACATTCAGTACTTC. Its translation: CASSPPRLAGESPLLAKNIQYF.

The gene calls are TRBV7-2 and TRBJ2-7; TRBD2 agrees at 9 bases. CDR1 is SGHTA, CDR2 FQGNSA, per germline. Trimming cost V 2 bases and J 2 bases; bases outside gene matches: 7. The CDR3 extends over 16 amino acids. CDR3 protein: CASSLSGGRVPYEQYV. The CDR3 nucleotides are TGTGCCAGCAGCTTAAGTGGCGGGAGGGTCCCCTACGAGCAGTACGTC.

This clone was observed at least ten times. The chain recombines TRBV19 with TRBJ1-4; 7 positions agree with TRBD1. V was pared by 7 bases and J by 4 bases, with 3 bases of the junction left unmatched. The CDR3 spans 13 residues. Germline assignment: CDR1 LNHDA and CDR2 SQIVND (reference sequence). Here the CDR3 reads CASTGQYNEKLFF. For the CDR3, the DNA is TGTGCCAGTACGGGACAGTATAATGAAAAACTGTTTTTT.